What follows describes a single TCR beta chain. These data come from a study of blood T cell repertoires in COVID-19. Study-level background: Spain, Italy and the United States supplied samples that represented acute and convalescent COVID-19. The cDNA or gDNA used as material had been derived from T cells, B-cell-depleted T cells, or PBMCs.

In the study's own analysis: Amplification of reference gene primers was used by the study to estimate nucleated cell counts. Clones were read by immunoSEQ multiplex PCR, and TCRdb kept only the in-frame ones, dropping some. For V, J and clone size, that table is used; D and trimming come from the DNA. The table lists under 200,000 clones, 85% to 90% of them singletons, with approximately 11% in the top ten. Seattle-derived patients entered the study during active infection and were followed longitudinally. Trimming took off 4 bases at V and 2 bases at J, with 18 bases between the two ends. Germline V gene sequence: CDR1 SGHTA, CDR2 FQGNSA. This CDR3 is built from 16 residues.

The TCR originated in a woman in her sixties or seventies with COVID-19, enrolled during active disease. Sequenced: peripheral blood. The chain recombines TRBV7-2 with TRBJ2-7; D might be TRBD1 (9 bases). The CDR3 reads CASSYGRGQGTYEQYF. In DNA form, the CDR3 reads TGTGCCAGCAGCTACGGGAGGGGACAGGGAACCTACGAGCAGTACTTC.